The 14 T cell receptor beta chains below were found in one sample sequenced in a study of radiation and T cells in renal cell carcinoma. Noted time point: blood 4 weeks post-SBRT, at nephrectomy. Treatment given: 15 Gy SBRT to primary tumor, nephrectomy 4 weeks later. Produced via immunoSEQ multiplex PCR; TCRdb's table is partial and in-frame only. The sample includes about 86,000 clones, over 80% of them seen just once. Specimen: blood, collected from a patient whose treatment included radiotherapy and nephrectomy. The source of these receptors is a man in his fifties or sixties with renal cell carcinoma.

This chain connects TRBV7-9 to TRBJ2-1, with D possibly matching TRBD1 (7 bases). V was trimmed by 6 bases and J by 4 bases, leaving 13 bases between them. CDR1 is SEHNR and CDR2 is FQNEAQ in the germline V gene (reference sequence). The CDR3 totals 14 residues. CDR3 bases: TGTGCCAGCAGAGGAGGGGGCGGATACAATGAGCAGTTCTTC. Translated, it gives CASRGGGGYNEQFF.

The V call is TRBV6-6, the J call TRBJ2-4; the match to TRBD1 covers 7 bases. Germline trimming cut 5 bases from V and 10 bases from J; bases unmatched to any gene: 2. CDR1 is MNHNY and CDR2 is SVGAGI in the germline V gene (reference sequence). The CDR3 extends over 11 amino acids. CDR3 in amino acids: CASSDRDIQYF. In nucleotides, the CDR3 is TGTGCCAGCAGTGACAGGGATATTCAGTACTTC.

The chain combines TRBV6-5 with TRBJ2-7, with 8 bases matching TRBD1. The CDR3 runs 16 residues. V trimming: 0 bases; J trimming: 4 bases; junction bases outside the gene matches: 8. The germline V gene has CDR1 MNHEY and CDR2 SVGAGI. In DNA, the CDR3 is TGTGCCAGCAGTTACTCGGGGGCAGGGGGCGTGTACGAGCAGTACTTC. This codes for CASSYSGAGGVYEQYF.

The CDR3 here is CASRSGQGANEQFF. CDR3 in DNA: TGTGCCAGCAGATCGGGACAGGGGGCGAATGAGCAGTTCTTC. This chain connects TRBV2 to TRBJ2-1, with 12 bases that match TRBD1. The V gene's germline CDR1 is SNHLY and CDR2 FYNNEI. The CDR3 is made up of 14 amino acids. The trim removed 6 bases at V and 7 bases at J, leaving 4 bases unmatched.

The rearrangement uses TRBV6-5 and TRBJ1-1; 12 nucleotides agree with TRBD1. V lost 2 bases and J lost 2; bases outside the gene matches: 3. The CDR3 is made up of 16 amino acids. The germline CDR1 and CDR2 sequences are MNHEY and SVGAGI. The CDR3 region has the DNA TGTGCCAGCAGTTACGGGACAGGGGGCGGAAACACTGAAGCTTTCTTT. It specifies CASSYGTGGGNTEAFF.

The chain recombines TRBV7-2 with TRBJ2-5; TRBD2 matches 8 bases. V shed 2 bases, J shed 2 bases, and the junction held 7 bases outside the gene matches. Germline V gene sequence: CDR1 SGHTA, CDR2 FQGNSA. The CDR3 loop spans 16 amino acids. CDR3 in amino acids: CASSLQVAGPQETQYF. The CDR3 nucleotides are TGTGCCAGCAGCTTACAAGTAGCGGGGCCACAAGAGACCCAGTACTTC. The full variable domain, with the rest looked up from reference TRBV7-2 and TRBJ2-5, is GAGVSQSPSNKVTEKGKDVELRCDPISGHTALYWYRQSLGQGLEFLIYFQGNSAPDKSGLPSDRFSAERTGGSVSTLTIQRTQQEDSAVYLCASSLQVAGPQETQYFGPGTRLLVL.

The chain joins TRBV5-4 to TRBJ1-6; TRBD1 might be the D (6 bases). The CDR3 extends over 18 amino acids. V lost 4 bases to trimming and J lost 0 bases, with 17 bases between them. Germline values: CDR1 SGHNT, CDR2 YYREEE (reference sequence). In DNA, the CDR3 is TGTGCCAGCAGCAAGGAGTTCGGGGGCGGCTCCTATAATTCACCCCTCCACTTT. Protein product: CASSKEFGGGSYNSPLHF. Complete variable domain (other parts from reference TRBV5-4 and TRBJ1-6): ETGVTQSPTHLIKTRGQQVTLRCSSQSGHNTVSWYQQALGQGPQFIFQYYREEENGRGNFPPRFSGLQFPNYSSELNVNALELDDSALYLCASSKEFGGGSYNSPLHFGNGTRLTVT.

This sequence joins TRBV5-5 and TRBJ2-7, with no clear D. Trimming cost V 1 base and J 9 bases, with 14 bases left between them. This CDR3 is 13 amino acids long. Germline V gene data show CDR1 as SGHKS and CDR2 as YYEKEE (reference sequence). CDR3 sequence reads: CASSLLAHRAQYF. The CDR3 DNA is TGTGCCAGCAGCTTGCTTGCCCACCGCGCGCAGTACTTC.

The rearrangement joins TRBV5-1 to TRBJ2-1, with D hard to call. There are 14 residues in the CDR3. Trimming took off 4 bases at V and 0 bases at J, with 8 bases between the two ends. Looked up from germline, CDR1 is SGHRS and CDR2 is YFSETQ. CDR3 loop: CASSGQVSYNEQFF. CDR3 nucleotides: TGCGCCAGCAGCGGGCAGGTCTCCTACAATGAGCAGTTCTTC.

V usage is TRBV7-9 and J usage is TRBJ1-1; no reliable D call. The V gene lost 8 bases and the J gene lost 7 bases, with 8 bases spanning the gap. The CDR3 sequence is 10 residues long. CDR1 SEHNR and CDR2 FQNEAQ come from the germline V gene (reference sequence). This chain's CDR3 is CASSGVEAFF. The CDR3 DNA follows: TGTGCCAGCTCTGGCGTTGAAGCTTTCTTT. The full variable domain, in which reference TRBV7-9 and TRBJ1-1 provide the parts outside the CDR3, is DTGVSQNPRHKITKRGQNVTFRCDPISEHNRLYWYRQTLGQGPEFLTYFQNEAQLEKSRLLSDRFSAERPKGSFSTLEIQRTEQGDSAMYLCASSGVEAFFGQGTRLTVV.

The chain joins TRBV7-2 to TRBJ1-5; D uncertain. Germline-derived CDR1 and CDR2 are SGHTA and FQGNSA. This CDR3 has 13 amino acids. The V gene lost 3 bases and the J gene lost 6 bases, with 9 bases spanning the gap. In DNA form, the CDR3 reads TGTGCCAGCAGCTTCCAGGATAGTCAGCCCCAGCATTTT. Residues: CASSFQDSQPQHF.

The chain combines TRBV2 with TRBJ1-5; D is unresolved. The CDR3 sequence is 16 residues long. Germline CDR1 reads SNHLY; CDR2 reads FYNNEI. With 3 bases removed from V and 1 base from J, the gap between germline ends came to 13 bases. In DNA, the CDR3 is TGTGCCAGCAGTGAGTGGGGAGGGATCAGCAATCAGCCCCAGCATTTT. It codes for CASSEWGGISNQPQHF.

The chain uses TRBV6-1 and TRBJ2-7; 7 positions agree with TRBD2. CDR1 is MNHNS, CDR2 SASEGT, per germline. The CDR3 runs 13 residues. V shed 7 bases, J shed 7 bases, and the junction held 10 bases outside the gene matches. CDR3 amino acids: CASTGLGPLEQYF. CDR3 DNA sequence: TGTGCCAGCACCGGACTAGGCCCGCTGGAGCAGTACTTC.

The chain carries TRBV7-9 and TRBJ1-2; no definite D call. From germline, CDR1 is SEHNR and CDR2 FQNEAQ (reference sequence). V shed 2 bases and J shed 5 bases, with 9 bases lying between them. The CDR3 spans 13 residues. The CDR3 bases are TGTGCCAGCAGCTTAACCGGGGAGTATGGCTACACCTTC. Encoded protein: CASSLTGEYGYTF.